This TCR beta chain was identified during a study of cytomegalovirus exposure and HLA in healthy donors. Vbeta (60) and Jbeta (13) primers were used in the PCR. Clones were read by immunoSEQ multiplex PCR, and TCRdb kept only the in-frame ones, dropping some. Here the sample table reports 200,000 to 250,000 clones. The V end was cut by 7 bases, the J end by 3 bases, with 13 bases between. The CDR3 consists of 13 residues. Germline V gene lookup returns CDR1 MNHNS and CDR2 SASEGT. This chain joins TRBV6-1 and TRBJ2-7, with D possibly matching TRBD1 (6 bases). The sample comprised PBMCs. This TCR derives from a woman aged 25 to 45 in good health and CMV-seropositive. The CDR3: CASKSGVGYEQYF. In DNA, the CDR3 is TGTGCCAGCAAATCAGGGGTAGGCTACGAGCAGTACTTC.